This T cell receptor beta chain was retrieved from a study of blood T cell repertoires in COVID-19. Study information: Material from acute and convalescent COVID-19 was sourced from the United States, Italy and Spain. In each case, the material was cDNA or gDNA derived from T cells, B-cell-depleted T cells, or PBMCs.

The CDR3 spans 15 residues. Germline lookup yields CDR1 SEHNR and CDR2 FQNEAQ (reference sequence). V lost 7 bases to trimming and J lost 2 bases, with 17 bases between them. Original methodology: Reference gene primer amplification yielded estimated nucleated cell counts. Here immunoSEQ multiplex PCR was the method, and the copy in TCRdb shows in-frame clones only, minus some. The V and J calls and clone size come from that table; D and trimming were worked out from the DNA. The data show about 400,000 clones, with roughly 90% seen just once and over 1% held by the top ten. This clonotype was obtained from a middle-aged man with acute or convalescent COVID-19. The specimen sequenced was peripheral blood. The V call is TRBV7-9, the J call TRBJ1-2; D remains ambiguous. The CDR3 loop is CASTKNLGQNYGYTF. CDR3 DNA: TGTGCCAGCACCAAGAATCTGGGCCAGAACTATGGCTACACCTTC.